One sample yielded the 3 T cell receptor beta chains listed below, sequenced in a study of blood T cell repertoires in COVID-19. The protocol was immunoSEQ multiplex PCR, while the TCRdb copy is restricted to in-frame clones and leaves out a portion. Altogether under 300,000 clones are present, around 80% being singletons, with the ten largest covering under 2.5%. Source material: peripheral blood. The receptors here all came from a man aged 40-49 years who had recovered from COVID-19.

This chain uses TRBV5-4 with TRBJ2-1; D remains ambiguous. The CDR3 length is 15 residues. V shed 0 bases and J shed 0 bases, with 7 bases lying between them. Per germline, CDR1 SGHNT and CDR2 YYREEE (reference sequence). This CDR3 is CASSLVWSSYNEQFF. The CDR3 nucleotides read TGTGCCAGCAGCTTGGTGTGGAGCTCCTACAATGAGCAGTTCTTC. The complete variable domain, with remaining parts taken from reference TRBV5-4 and TRBJ2-1, reads ETGVTQSPTHLIKTRGQQVTLRCSSQSGHNTVSWYQQALGQGPQFIFQYYREEENGRGNFPPRFSGLQFPNYSSELNVNALELDDSALYLCASSLVWSSYNEQFFGPGTRLTVL.

The rearrangement links TRBV5-4 to TRBJ2-3; 7 bases match TRBD2. J gave up 4 bases and V 4 bases, and 18 bases lay outside the gene matches. The CDR3 length is 18 residues. Germline CDR1 SGHNT, CDR2 YYREEE (reference sequence). This CDR3 reads CASSPGAFGGSGADTQYF. The CDR3 DNA reads as TGTGCCAGCAGCCCCGGCGCTTTCGGGGGGAGCGGCGCAGATACGCAGTATTTT.

This chain connects TRBV9 to TRBJ2-7; D is perhaps TRBD2 (6 bases). The CDR3 is made up of 15 amino acids. Trimming took off 3 bases at V and 3 bases at J, with 16 bases between the two ends. Per the germline V gene, CDR1 is SGDLS and CDR2 is YYNGEE. CDR3 DNA sequence: TGTGCCAGCAGCGGCGGTGGAGGGGACCTCTACGAGCAGTACTTC. This translates into CASSGGGGDLYEQYF.